A selection of T cell receptor beta chains follows, all from one sample in a study of cytomegalovirus exposure and HLA in healthy donors. Libraries were prepared by immunoSEQ multiplex PCR; TCRdb keeps only in-frame clonotypes and omits some of them. Among 95,000 to 110,000 clones listed, roughly 80% were seen once. The sequencing input was PBMCs. The receptor set was obtained from a man aged 25 to 40 in good health and CMV-seronegative. Both conserved end residues are part of each CDR3. D genes are given only for firm matches. Some rows mark clone size as missing; the rest say once, few, many or name a class of expanded clone.

TRBV11-2	TRBJ2-1	.	.	TGTGCCAGCAGCTTAGTCGGGAGAGCCGATGAGCAGTTCTTC	CASSLVGRADEQFF
TRBV9	TRBJ2-1	TRBD2	.	TGTGCCAGCAGCGTTAGCGGGAGCTCCTACAATGAGCAGTTCTTC	CASSVSGSSYNEQFF
TRBV19	TRBJ2-5	TRBD1	.	TGTGCCAGTAGTATGGGCAGCAGGGGGTTGAGAGAGACCCAGTACTTC	CASSMGSRGLRETQYF
TRBV7-8	TRBJ2-3	.	once	TGTGCCAGCAGCCCCTGGGAGGCAGATACGCAGTATTTT	CASSPWEADTQYF
TRBV9	TRBJ2-3	TRBD2	few	TGTGCCAGCAGCGTGGGAGGGTCCCAGGTGAGAACAGATACGCAGTATTTT	CASSVGGSQVRTDTQYF
TRBV9	TRBJ2-4	.	once	TGTGCCAGCAGCGGCGACTTGGTCCAGAACATTCAGTACTTC	CASSGDLVQNIQYF
TRBV6-5	TRBJ2-3	.	.	TGTGCCAGCAGTTACTGGGACAATACGGAGTATTTT	CASSYWDNTEYF
TRBV7-8	TRBJ1-1	TRBD1	.	TGTGCCAGCAGCTCCTGGACAGGGAACACTGAAGCTTTCTTT	CASSSWTGNTEAFF
TRBV6-1	TRBJ1-5	.	.	TGTGCCAGCAGTGAGAGGGTAGGGAGGTACCAGCCCCAGCATTTT	CASSERVGRYQPQHF
TRBV30	TRBJ2-5	.	.	TGTGCCTGGCGAGGGGGTATAGAGACCCAGTACTTC	CAWRGGIETQYF
TRBV1	TRBJ2-7	.	.	TGCACCAGCAGCCAAGATAGAACAGGGGAGGCCAACGAGCAGTACTTC	CTSSQDRTGEANEQYF
TRBV2	TRBJ1-1	.	.	TGTGCCAGCACGTTTGACACTGAAGCTTTCTTT	CASTFDTEAFF
TRBV7-3	TRBJ2-7	TRBD2	.	TGTGCCAGCAGCTTACTAGCGGGGGAATCCTACGAGCAGTACTTC	CASSLLAGESYEQYF
TRBV19	TRBJ2-1	.	.	TGTGCCAGTACCCCGCGGCGGGGTCCATACAATGAGCAGTTCTTC	CASTPRRGPYNEQFF
TRBV15	TRBJ1-1	TRBD1	.	TGTGCCACCAGCAGAGCGACAGGGACTGAAGCTTTCTTT	CATSRATGTEAFF
TRBV7-8	TRBJ1-6	.	once	TGTGCCAGCAGCTTACAGGGGAGCTCCTATAATTCACCCCTCCACTTT	CASSLQGSSYNSPLHF
TRBV29-1	TRBJ2-6	.	.	TGCAGCGTCCAGCAGGGATCTGGGGCCAACGTCCTGACTTTC	CSVQQGSGANVLTF
TRBV15	TRBJ2-4	.	.	TGTGCCACTAGGAAGGGGGCCAAAAACATTCAGTACTTC	CATRKGAKNIQYF
TRBV7-6	TRBJ2-7	TRBD2	.	TGTGCCAGCAGCTTAGGGGGGGGTCAAAAGCAGTACTTC	CASSLGGGQKQYF
TRBV4-2	TRBJ1-4	TRBD1	.	TGTGCCAGCAGCCAAGCGTCCTCGGGCAGGGGGCCTGAAAAACTGTTTTTT	CASSQASSGRGPEKLFF
TRBV19	TRBJ1-4	.	.	TGTGCCAGTAGTATACGCGGCTTCAATGAAAAACTGTTTTTT	CASSIRGFNEKLFF
TRBV11-2	TRBJ2-4	TRBD2	once	TGTGCCAGCAGCCTCAGATTTAGCGGGACCAAAAACATTCAGTACTTC	CASSLRFSGTKNIQYF
TRBV6-5	TRBJ1-2	.	.	TGTGCCAGCAGTTTCGGGGGGGACGGCTACACCTTC	CASSFGGDGYTF
TRBV4-1	TRBJ2-1	TRBD2	once	TGCGCCAGCAGCCAAACACTTTTAGCGGGGGGCCTAAATGAGCAGTTCTTC	CASSQTLLAGGLNEQFF